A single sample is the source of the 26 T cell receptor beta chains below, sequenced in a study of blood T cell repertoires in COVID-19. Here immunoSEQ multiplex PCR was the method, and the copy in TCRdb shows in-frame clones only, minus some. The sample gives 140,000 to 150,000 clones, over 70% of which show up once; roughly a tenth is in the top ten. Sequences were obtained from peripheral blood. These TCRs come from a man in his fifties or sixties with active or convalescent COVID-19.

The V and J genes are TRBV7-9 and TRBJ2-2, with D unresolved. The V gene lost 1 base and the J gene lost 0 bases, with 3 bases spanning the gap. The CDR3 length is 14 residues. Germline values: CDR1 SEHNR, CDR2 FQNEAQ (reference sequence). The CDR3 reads CASSLGANTGELFF. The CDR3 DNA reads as TGTGCCAGCAGCTTAGGCGCGAACACCGGGGAGCTGTTTTTT.

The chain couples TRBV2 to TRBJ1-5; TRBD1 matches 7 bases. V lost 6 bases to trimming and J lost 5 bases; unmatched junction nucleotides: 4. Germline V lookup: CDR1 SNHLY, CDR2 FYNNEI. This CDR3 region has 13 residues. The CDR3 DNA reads TGTGCCAGCAGGGCCGACAGGGATCAGCCCCAGCATTTT. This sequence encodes CASRADRDQPQHF.

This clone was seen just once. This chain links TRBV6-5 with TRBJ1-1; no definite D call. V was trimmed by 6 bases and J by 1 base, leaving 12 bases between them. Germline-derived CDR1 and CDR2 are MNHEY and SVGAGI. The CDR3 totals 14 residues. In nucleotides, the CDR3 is TGTGCCAGCAGCCTACCGGGAAAGAACACTGAAGCTTTCTTT. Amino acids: CASSLPGKNTEAFF.

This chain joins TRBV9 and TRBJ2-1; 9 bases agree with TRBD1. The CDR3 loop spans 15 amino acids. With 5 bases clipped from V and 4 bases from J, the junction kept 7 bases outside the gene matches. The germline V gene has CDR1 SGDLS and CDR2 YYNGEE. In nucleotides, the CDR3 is TGTGCCAGCAGTCGCCAGACAGGGGGTTACAATGAGCAGTTCTTC. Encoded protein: CASSRQTGGYNEQFF.

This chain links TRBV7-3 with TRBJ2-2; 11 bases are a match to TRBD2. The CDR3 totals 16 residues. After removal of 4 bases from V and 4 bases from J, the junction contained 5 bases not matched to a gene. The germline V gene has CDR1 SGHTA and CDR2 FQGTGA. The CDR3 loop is CASSSSGRIPTGELFF. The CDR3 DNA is TGTGCCAGCAGCTCTAGCGGGAGGATCCCCACCGGGGAGCTGTTTTTT. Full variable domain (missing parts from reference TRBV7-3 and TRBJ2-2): GAGVSQTPSNKVTEKGKYVELRCDPISGHTALYWYRQSLGQGPEFLIYFQGTGAADDSGLPNDRFFAVRPEGSVSTLKIQRTERGDSAVYLCASSSSGRIPTGELFFGEGSRLTVL.

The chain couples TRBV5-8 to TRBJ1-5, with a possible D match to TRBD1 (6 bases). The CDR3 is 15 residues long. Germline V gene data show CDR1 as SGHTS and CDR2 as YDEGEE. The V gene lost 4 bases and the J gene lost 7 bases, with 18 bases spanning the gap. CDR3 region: CASSNGQWRNQPQHF. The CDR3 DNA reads TGTGCCAGCAGCAACGGACAGTGGAGAAACCAGCCCCAGCATTTT.

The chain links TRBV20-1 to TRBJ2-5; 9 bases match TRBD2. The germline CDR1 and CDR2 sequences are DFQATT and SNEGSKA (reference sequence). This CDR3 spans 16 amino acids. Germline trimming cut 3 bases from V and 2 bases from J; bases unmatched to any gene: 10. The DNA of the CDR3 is TGCAGTGCTAGTACGGCGGGAGGGCCCCGGCAAGAGACCCAGTACTTC. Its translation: CSASTAGGPRQETQYF.

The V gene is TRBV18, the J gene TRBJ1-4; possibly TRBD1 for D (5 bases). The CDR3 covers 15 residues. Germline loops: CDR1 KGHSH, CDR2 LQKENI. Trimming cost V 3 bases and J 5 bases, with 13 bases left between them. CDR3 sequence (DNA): TGTGCCAGCTCACCCGGGACTCCTAGAAATGAAAAACTGTTTTTT. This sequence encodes CASSPGTPRNEKLFF.

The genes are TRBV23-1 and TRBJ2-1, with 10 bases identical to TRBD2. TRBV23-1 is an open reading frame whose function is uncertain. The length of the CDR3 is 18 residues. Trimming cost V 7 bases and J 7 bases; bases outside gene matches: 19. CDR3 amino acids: CASTPGWSSGRRLNEQFF. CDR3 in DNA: TGCGCCAGCACCCCTGGTTGGTCTAGCGGGAGAAGGTTGAATGAGCAGTTCTTC.

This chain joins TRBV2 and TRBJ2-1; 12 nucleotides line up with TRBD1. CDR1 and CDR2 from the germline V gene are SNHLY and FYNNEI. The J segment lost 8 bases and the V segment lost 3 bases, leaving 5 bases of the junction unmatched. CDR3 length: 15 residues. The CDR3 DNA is TGTGCCAGCAGTGACCGGGACAGGGGGCTAGATGAGCAGTTCTTC. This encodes CASSDRDRGLDEQFF.

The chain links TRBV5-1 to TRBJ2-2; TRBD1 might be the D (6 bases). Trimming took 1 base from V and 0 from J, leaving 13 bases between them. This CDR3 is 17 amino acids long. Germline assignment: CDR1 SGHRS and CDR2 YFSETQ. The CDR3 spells CASSLLMRGSNTGELFF. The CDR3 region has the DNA TGCGCCAGCAGCTTGTTGATGAGGGGGTCGAACACCGGGGAGCTGTTTTTT.

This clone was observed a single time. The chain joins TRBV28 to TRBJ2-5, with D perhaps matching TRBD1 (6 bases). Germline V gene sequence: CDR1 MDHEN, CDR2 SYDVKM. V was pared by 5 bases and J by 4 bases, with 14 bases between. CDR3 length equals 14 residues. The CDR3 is CASSPPGARETQYF. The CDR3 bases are TGTGCCAGCAGTCCCCCAGGGGCTCGAGAGACCCAGTACTTC.

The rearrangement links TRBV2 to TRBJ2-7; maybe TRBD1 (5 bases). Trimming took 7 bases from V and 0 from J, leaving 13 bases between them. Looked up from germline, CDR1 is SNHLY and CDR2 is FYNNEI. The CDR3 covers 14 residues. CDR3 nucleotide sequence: TGTGCCAGCAAGACAGTATCAAGCTCCTACGAGCAGTACTTC. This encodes CASKTVSSSYEQYF.

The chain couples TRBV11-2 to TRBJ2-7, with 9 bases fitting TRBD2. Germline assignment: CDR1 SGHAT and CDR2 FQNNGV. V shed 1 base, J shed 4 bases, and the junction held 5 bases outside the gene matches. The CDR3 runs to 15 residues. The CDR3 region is CASSLVASGAYEQYF. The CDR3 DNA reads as TGTGCCAGCAGCTTAGTCGCTAGCGGGGCTTACGAGCAGTACTTC. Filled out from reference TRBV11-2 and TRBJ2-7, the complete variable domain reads EAGVAQSPRYKIIEKRQSVAFWCNPISGHATLYWYQQILGQGPKLLIQFQNNGVVDDSQLPKDRFSAERLKGVDSTLKIQPAKLEDSAVYLCASSLVASGAYEQYFGPGTRLTVT.

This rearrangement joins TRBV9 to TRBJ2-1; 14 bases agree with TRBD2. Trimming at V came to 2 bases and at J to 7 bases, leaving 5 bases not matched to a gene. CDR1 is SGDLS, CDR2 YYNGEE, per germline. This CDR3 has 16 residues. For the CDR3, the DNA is TGTGCCAGCAGCGTGAGACTAGCGGGAGGGCCTAATGAGCAGTTCTTC. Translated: CASSVRLAGGPNEQFF.

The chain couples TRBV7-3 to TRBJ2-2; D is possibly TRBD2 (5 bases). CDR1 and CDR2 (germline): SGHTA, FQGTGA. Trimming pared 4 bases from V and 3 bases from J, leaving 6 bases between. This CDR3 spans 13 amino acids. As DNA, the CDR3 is TGTGCCAGCAGCTGGCGGGACACCGGGGAGCTGTTTTTT. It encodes CASSWRDTGELFF.

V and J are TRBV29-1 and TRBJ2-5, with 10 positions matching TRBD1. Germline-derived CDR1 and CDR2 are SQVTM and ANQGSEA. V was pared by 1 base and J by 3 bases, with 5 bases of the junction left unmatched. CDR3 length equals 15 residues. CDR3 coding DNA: TGCAGCGTTGAAGGGACAGGGGGGGGAAAAGAGACCCAGTACTTC. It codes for CSVEGTGGGKETQYF.

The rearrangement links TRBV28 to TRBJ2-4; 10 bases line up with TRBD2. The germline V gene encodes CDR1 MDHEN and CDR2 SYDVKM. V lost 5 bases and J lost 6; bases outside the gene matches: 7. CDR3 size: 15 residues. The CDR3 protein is CASSSGRALGNIQYF. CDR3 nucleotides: TGTGCCAGCAGTAGCGGGAGGGCCCTCGGAAACATTCAGTACTTC. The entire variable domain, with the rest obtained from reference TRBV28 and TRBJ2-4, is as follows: DVKVTQSSRYLVKRTGEKVFLECVQDMDHENMFWYRQDPGLGLRLIYFSYDVKMKEKGDIPEGYSVSREKKERFSLILESASTNQTSMYLCASSSGRALGNIQYFGAGTRLSVL.

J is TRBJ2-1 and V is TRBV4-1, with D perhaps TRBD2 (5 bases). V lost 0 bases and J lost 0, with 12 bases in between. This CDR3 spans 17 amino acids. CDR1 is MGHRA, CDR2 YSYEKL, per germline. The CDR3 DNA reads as TGCGCCAGCAGCCAAGATTTGACGGGGAGCTCCTACAATGAGCAGTTCTTC. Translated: CASSQDLTGSSYNEQFF.

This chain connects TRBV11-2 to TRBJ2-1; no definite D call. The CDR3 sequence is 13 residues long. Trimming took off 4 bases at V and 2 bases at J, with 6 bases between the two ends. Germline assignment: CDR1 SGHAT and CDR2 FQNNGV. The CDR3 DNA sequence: TGTGCCAGCAGCTCGGTCCCCTACAATGAGCAGTTCTTC. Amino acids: CASSSVPYNEQFF. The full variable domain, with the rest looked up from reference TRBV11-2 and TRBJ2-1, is EAGVAQSPRYKIIEKRQSVAFWCNPISGHATLYWYQQILGQGPKLLIQFQNNGVVDDSQLPKDRFSAERLKGVDSTLKIQPAKLEDSAVYLCASSSVPYNEQFFGPGTRLTVL.

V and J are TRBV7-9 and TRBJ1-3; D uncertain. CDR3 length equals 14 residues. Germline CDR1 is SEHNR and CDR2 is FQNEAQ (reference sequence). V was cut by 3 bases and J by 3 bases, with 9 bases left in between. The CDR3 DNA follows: TGTGCCAGCAGCTTTTCGGAGGATGGAAACACCATATATTTT. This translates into CASSFSEDGNTIYF.

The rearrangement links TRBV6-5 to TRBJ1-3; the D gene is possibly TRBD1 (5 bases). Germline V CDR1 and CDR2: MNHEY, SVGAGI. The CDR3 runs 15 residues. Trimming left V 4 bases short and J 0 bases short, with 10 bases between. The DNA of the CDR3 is TGTGCCAGCAGTTCTGGGACTTACTCTGGAAACACCATATATTTT. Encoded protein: CASSSGTYSGNTIYF.

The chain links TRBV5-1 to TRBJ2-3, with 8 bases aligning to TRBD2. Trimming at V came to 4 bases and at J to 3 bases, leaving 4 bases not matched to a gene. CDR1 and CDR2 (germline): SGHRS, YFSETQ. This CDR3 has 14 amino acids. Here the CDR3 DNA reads TGCGCCAGCAGCGACACTAGCGGAACAGATACGCAGTATTTT. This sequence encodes CASSDTSGTDTQYF.

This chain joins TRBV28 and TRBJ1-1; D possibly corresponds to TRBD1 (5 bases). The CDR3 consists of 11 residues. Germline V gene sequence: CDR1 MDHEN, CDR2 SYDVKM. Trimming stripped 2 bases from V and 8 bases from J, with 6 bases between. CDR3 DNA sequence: TGTGCCAGCAGTTTAAACAGGGAAGCTTTCTTT. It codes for CASSLNREAFF.

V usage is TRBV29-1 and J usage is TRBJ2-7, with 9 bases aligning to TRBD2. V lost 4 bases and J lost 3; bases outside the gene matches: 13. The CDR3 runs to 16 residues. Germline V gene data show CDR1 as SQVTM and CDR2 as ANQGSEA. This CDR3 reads CSVGGGSSGNRYEQYF. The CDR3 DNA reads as TGCAGCGTTGGGGGGGGATCTAGCGGGAACCGCTACGAGCAGTACTTC.

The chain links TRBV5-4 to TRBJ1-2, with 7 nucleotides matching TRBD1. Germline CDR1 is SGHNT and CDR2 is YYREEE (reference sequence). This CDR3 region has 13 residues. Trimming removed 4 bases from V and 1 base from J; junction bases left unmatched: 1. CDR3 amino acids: CASSRDSNYGYTF. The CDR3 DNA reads TGTGCCAGCAGCCGGGACAGTAACTATGGCTACACCTTC.